Listed below are T cell receptor beta chains from one sample, sequenced in a study of T cell responses to AZD1222 COVID-19 vaccine. TCRdb's copy holds only in-frame clones and misses some; the assay was immunoSEQ multiplex PCR. Here the sample spans about 120,000 clones, about nine tenths being singletons. Sequencing used peripheral blood, obtained on day 0 of AZD1222 vaccination. The source is an adult in good health. The CDR3 runs from the conserved cysteine through the conserved F or W. A D gene is named only where the DNA matches it firmly. Size tells how often a clone was seen (once, few, many) or the class of an expanded clone, and some rows leave it out.

.,TRBJ2-7,15,TRBV30,.,CAWSVALGRPSWQYF,TGTGCCTGGAGTGTGGCTTTGGGACGACCTAGCTGGCAGTACTTC
.,TRBJ1-2,14,TRBV9,.,CASSVVGQGYGYTF,TGTGCCAGCAGCGTAGTGGGTCAGGGGTATGGCTACACCTTC
.,TRBJ2-7,15,TRBV5-1,.,CASSLVTGSAYEQYF,TGCGCCAGCAGCTTGGTGACAGGATCAGCTTACGAGCAGTACTTC
.,TRBJ1-3,14,TRBV5-8,TRBD1,CATSRGHSGNTIYF,TGTGCCACTTCCAGGGGGCACTCTGGAAACACCATATATTTT
once,TRBJ1-6,14,TRBV18,TRBD1,CASSYQGADSPLHF,TGTGCCAGCTCATATCAGGGGGCTGATTCACCCCTCCACTTT
.,TRBJ2-3,13,TRBV12-3/TRBV12-4,TRBD1,CASSRDSTDAQYF,TGTGCCAGCAGTAGGGACAGCACAGATGCGCAGTATTTT
.,TRBJ2-3,16,TRBV5-1,.,CASSLGWEPGPDTQYF,TGCGCCAGCAGCCTGGGTTGGGAGCCAGGGCCAGATACGCAGTATTTT
.,TRBJ1-4,13,TRBV5-4,.,CASRLATNEKLFF,TGTGCCAGCAGGCTTGCAACTAATGAAAAACTGTTTTTT
.,TRBJ1-5,16,TRBV5-6,.,CASSWTSSWGHQPQHF,TGTGCCAGCAGCTGGACCAGTAGTTGGGGCCATCAGCCCCAGCATTTT
.,TRBJ2-7,16,TRBV5-1,TRBD2,CASSLSLAGISYEQYF,TGCGCCAGCAGCTTGAGTCTAGCGGGGATCTCCTACGAGCAGTACTTC
.,TRBJ2-7,14,TRBV28,.,CASLGPAGLYEQYF,TGTGCCAGCCTCGGACCGGCCGGCCTCTACGAGCAGTACTTC